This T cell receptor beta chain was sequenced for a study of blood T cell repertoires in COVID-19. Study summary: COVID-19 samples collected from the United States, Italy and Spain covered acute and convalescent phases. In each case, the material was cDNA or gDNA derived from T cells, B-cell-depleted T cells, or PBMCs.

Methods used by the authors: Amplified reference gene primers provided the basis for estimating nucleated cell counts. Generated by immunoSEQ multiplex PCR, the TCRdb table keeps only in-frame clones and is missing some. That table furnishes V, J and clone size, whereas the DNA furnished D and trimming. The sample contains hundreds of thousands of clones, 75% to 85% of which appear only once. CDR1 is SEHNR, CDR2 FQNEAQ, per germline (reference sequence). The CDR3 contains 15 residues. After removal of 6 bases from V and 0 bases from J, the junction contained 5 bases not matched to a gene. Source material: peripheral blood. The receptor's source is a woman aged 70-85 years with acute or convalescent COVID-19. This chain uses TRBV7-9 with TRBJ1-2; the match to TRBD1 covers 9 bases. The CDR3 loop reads CASRLQGAPNYGYTF. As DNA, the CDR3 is TGTGCCAGCAGATTACAGGGGGCACCTAACTATGGCTACACCTTC.